Only a few counts were recorded for the clone carrying this T cell receptor (beta chain). Its specificity is not known. Per the germline V gene, CDR1 is MNHEY and CDR2 is SVGEGT. The V end was cut by 2 bases, the J end by 6 bases, with 11 bases between. The CDR3 loop spans 14 amino acids. The data originate from a study of T cell repertoires in cytomegalovirus infection. TCRdb analysed the reads with MiXCR anew, one entry per CDR3 protein. Of about 24,000 distinct CDR3 sequences detected, approximately 22% appear once; the ten largest clones hold roughly nine tenths. The chain couples TRBV6-2 or TRBV6-3 to TRBJ2-1; a possible D gene is TRBD1 (5 bases). This sample comprised CD8+ T cells from cultured PBMCs, obtained from culture after CMV antigen stimulation. This receptor was identified in a human donor in good health (CMV status not recorded). Some clones in this sample may be carry-over from other donors' samples. CDR3: CASSYPWTTNEQFF. The CDR3 DNA sequence: TGTGCCAGCAGTTACCCATGGACAACCAATGAGCAGTTCTTC.